Below, 24 T cell receptor beta chains from the same sample are listed, as sequenced in a study of T-cell reconstitution after alpha-beta-depleted transplantation in children. The authors prepared the TCRbeta library with unique molecular identifiers. A single record per CDR3 protein comes from TCRdb applying MiXCR to the PCR reads. The sample consists of about 350,000 distinct CDR3 sequences, roughly 16% of them appearing once. Sequences were derived from PBMCs, mostly from graft donor cells, sampled 360 days after TCRalphabeta/CD19-depleted stem cell transplant. The source is a male patient between 2 and 10 years old who had a stem cell transplant for acute lymphoblastic leukemia, so the T cells may come from the graft donor.

This clonotype occurred a few times. CDR3 DNA: TGTGCCAGCAGCTTTTTAACAGGGGGTGTGACTGAAGCTTTCTTT. This gives the protein CASSFLTGGVTEAFF. The rearrangement links TRBV7-6 to TRBJ1-1, with 8 bases aligning to TRBD1. This CDR3 region has 15 residues. The V gene end was trimmed by 3 bases and the J gene end by 5 bases; junction bases not matched to a gene: 8. In germline, CDR1 is SGHVS, CDR2 FNYEAQ.

The chain uses TRBV11-2 and TRBJ1-1; 7 nucleotides agree with TRBD1. Looked up from germline, CDR1 is SGHAT and CDR2 is FQNNGV. The CDR3 runs 12 residues. V was clipped by 1 base and J by 11 bases; unmatched bases: 4. The CDR3 nucleotides are TGTGCCAGCAGCTTAGTAGGGACAGCCGCTTTCTTT. Translated: CASSLVGTAAFF. The full variable domain, with the rest looked up from reference TRBV11-2 and TRBJ1-1, is EAGVAQSPRYKIIEKRQSVAFWCNPISGHATLYWYQQILGQGPKLLIQFQNNGVVDDSQLPKDRFSAERLKGVDSTLKIQPAKLEDSAVYLCASSLVGTAAFFGQGTRLTVV.

The sample holds a few counts of this clonotype. The chain couples TRBV4-1 to TRBJ2-7, with D perhaps matching TRBD2 (6 bases). There are 12 residues in the CDR3. Germline V lookup: CDR1 MGHRA, CDR2 YSYEKL. V lost 2 bases, J lost 9 bases, and 11 bases lay in between. CDR3 sequence: CASSQPGVVQYF. In nucleotides, the CDR3 is TGCGCCAGCAGCCAACCGGGGGTGGTGCAGTACTTC.

In regard to this clonotype: Mismatch with germline at one junction end may stem from a read error. The J gene is TRBJ2-3, the V gene TRBV6-2 or TRBV6-3, with no clear D. Germline V gene data show CDR1 as MNHEY and CDR2 as SVGEGT. This CDR3 comprises 11 residues. For the CDR3, the DNA is TGTGCCAGCACTTACTTGGATACGCAGTATTTT. Amino acids: CASTYLDTQYF.

J is TRBJ1-2 and V is TRBV7-9; 7 nucleotides align to TRBD1. Germline V CDR1 and CDR2: SEHNR, FQNEAQ (reference sequence). The CDR3 has 15 residues. Trimming cost V 2 bases and J 1 base; bases outside gene matches: 4. The CDR3 reads CASSLWDSLNYGYTF. The CDR3 DNA reads TGTGCCAGCAGCTTATGGGACAGCCTTAACTATGGCTACACCTTC.

V and J are TRBV7-3 and TRBJ1-3; D not certain. The CDR3 loop spans 13 amino acids. Germline-derived CDR1 and CDR2 are SGHTA and FQGTGA. Trimming took off 5 bases at V and 2 bases at J, with 7 bases between the two ends. The CDR3 is CASSPKAGNTIYF. In DNA, the CDR3 is TGTGCCAGCAGCCCAAAGGCTGGAAACACCATATATTTT.

This clonotype has ten or more counts. The chain uses TRBV4-3 and TRBJ2-5; 8 bases match TRBD2. The CDR3 spans 14 residues. J gave up 5 bases and V 0 bases, and 2 bases lay outside the gene matches. Germline CDR1 is LGHNA and CDR2 is YSLEER. CDR3 region: CASSQDRGGETQYF. CDR3 DNA: TGCGCCAGCAGCCAAGATCGGGGGGGGGAGACCCAGTACTTC.

The V gene is TRBV25-1, the J gene TRBJ2-4; possibly TRBD2 for D (6 bases). The V gene's germline CDR1 is MGHDK and CDR2 SYGVNS. The CDR3 totals 15 residues. Trimming pared 2 bases from V and 6 bases from J, leaving 14 bases between. The CDR3 region is CASSEGSPGGNIQYF. The DNA of the CDR3 is TGTGCCAGCAGTGAAGGTAGCCCCGGGGGAAACATTCAGTACTTC.

The sample holds many counts of this clonotype. The rearrangement joins TRBV7-2 to TRBJ2-5; D possibly matches TRBD1 or TRBD2 (5 bases each). Trimming shortened V by 5 bases and J by 5 bases, and 12 bases separated the two germline ends. Germline V CDR1 and CDR2: SGHTA, FQGNSA. This CDR3 comprises 13 residues. Here the CDR3 reads CASSRGVRETQYF. The DNA of the CDR3 is TGTGCCAGCAGCCGAGGGGTTAGGGAGACCCAGTACTTC.

This chain connects TRBV7-2 to TRBJ2-7; TRBD1 agrees at 8 bases. Germline values: CDR1 SGHTA, CDR2 FQGNSA. V was clipped by 3 bases and J by 2 bases; unmatched bases: 6. The CDR3 consists of 15 residues. The CDR3 reads CASSFRQGTAYEQYF. CDR3 in DNA: TGTGCCAGCAGCTTCCGACAGGGGACGGCCTACGAGCAGTACTTC.

This clonotype showed up just a few times. This chain links TRBV9 with TRBJ2-7; 7 nucleotides agree with TRBD1. Germline-derived CDR1 and CDR2 are SGDLS and YYNGEE. V shed 5 bases, J shed 3 bases, and the junction held 5 bases outside the gene matches. CDR3 length: 13 residues. The CDR3 DNA reads TGTGCCAGCAGTCCGGGACAGAACTACGAGCAGTACTTC. This sequence encodes CASSPGQNYEQYF. The variable domain in full, with the rest retrieved from reference TRBV9 and TRBJ2-7, is DSGVTQTPKHLITATGQRVTLRCSPRSGDLSVYWYQQSLDQGLQFLIQYYNGEERAKGNILERFSAQQFPDLHSELNLSSLELGDSALYFCASSPGQNYEQYFGPGTRLTVT.

This clonotype was observed at least ten times. The gene calls are TRBV5-1 and TRBJ2-4, with D possibly matching TRBD2 (6 bases). The germline V gene encodes CDR1 SGHRS and CDR2 YFSETQ. The CDR3 length is 14 residues. Deletions cut 0 bases from V and 5 bases from J, with 9 bases between. The CDR3 DNA sequence: TGCGCCAGCAGCTTGGGACTAGGCGAAAACATTCAGTACTTC. As protein: CASSLGLGENIQYF. The entire variable domain, with the rest obtained from reference TRBV5-1 and TRBJ2-4, is as follows: KAGVTQTPRYLIKTRGQQVTLSCSPISGHRSVSWYQQTPGQGLQFLFEYFSETQRNKGNFPGRFSGRQFSNSRSEMNVSTLELGDSALYLCASSLGLGENIQYFGAGTRLSVL.

The rearrangement uses TRBV28 and TRBJ2-5, with 14 bases identical to TRBD2. Germline loops: CDR1 MDHEN, CDR2 SYDVKM. Trimming took 7 bases from V and 4 from J; bases not matched to a gene: 5. The CDR3 spans 15 residues. The CDR3 coding sequence is TGTGCCAGCACCCGACTAGCGGGAGGGCGAGAGACCCAGTACTTC. Translated, it gives CASTRLAGGRETQYF.

There are many counts of this clonotype. The chain has TRBV5-6 and TRBJ2-3, with D perhaps matching TRBD2 (6 bases). With 5 bases removed from V and 2 bases from J, the gap between germline ends came to 15 bases. The CDR3 covers 15 residues. The germline CDR1 and CDR2 sequences are SGHDT and YYEEEE. Here the CDR3 reads CASRLEEGNTDTQYF. The CDR3 nucleotides are TGTGCCAGCAGACTGGAGGAGGGGAACACAGATACGCAGTATTTT.

This clonotype was counted only a few times. The chain uses TRBV20-1 and TRBJ2-7, with TRBD2 matching over 8 bases. The junction had 2 bases not matched to a gene; V was cut back by 4 bases and J by 0 bases. Germline V gene lookup returns CDR1 DFQATT and CDR2 SNEGSKA (reference sequence). The CDR3 spans 13 residues. CDR3: CSATSGFSYEQYF. The CDR3 DNA reads TGCAGTGCTACTAGCGGGTTCTCCTACGAGCAGTACTTC.

This clonotype was found a few times. The chain is built from TRBV28 and TRBJ1-2, with TRBD1 matching over 7 bases. Trimming at V came to 10 bases and at J to 4 bases, leaving 3 bases not matched to a gene. Germline values: CDR1 MDHEN, CDR2 SYDVKM. This CDR3 comprises 11 residues. CDR3 sequence (DNA): TGTGCCACAGGGGGGGGCTATGGCTACACCTTC. This encodes CATGGGYGYTF.

This sequence joins TRBV29-1 and TRBJ2-1, with 11 bases identical to TRBD2. The CDR3 is made up of 15 amino acids. The V gene's germline CDR1 is SQVTM and CDR2 ANQGSEA. Trimming cost V 4 bases and J 2 bases; bases outside gene matches: 4. The DNA of the CDR3 is TGCAGCGTTGGCGGGACTAGCGGAGCCTACAATGAGCAGTTCTTC. This encodes CSVGGTSGAYNEQFF.

This clonotype turned up a few times. This chain connects TRBV4-1 to TRBJ2-7, with 9 bases identical to TRBD1. Losses at the gene ends were 8 bases for V and 2 bases for J; bases not matched to a gene: 7. The CDR3 is 14 amino acids. Germline CDR1 and CDR2: MGHRA and YSYEKL. The CDR3 loop reads CASAPGTGPYEQYF. DNA for the CDR3: TGCGCCAGCGCCCCCGGGACAGGGCCCTACGAGCAGTACTTC.

V and J are TRBV7-9 and TRBJ1-4; D is undetermined. The CDR3 is 16 amino acids. V dropped 1 base and J dropped 8 bases, with 17 bases sitting between them. Germline CDR1 SEHNR, CDR2 FQNEAQ (reference sequence). The CDR3 DNA reads as TGTGCCAGCAGCTTAGGGTACAACTCGCTCAGGGAAAAACTGTTTTTT. Its translation: CASSLGYNSLREKLFF.

In this sample, this clonotype turned up a few times. The chain joins TRBV12-3 or TRBV12-4 to TRBJ1-5, with D maybe TRBD1 (6 bases). CDR3 length: 16 residues. The V and J ends lost 3 bases and 6 bases respectively, with 18 bases between them. The CDR3 here is CASSFMYREVTQPQHF. CDR3 DNA: TGTGCCAGCAGTTTTATGTACAGGGAGGTAACTCAGCCCCAGCATTTT.

This clonotype was seen only a few times. The chain has TRBV4-3 and TRBJ2-7; 12 nucleotides align to TRBD1. V shed 3 bases, J shed 5 bases, and the junction held 2 bases outside the gene matches. Germline V CDR1 and CDR2: LGHNA, YSLEER. The CDR3 length is 14 residues. In DNA, the CDR3 is TGCGCCAGCAGCCAGGGGACAGGGGGCGACGAGCAGTACTTC. This translates into CASSQGTGGDEQYF.

Regarding this clonotype: One end of the junction is discordant with germline, which a read error may explain. The rearrangement links TRBV4-2 to TRBJ1-5; D gene uncertain. The V gene's germline CDR1 is LGHNA and CDR2 YNFKEQ. CDR3 length: 14 residues. CDR3: CAISQGPLNQPQHF. In DNA form, the CDR3 reads TGTGCCATCAGCCAAGGGCCCCTCAATCAGCCCCAGCATTTT.

This clonotype was seen more than once but under ten times. The genes are TRBV28 and TRBJ1-6; TRBD1 might be the D (6 bases). Trimming pared 6 bases from V and 11 bases from J, leaving 20 bases between. The germline V gene encodes CDR1 MDHEN and CDR2 SYDVKM. This CDR3 is 15 amino acids long. CDR3 in amino acids: CASSTQTGLRAPLHF. DNA for the CDR3: TGTGCCAGCAGCACCCAGACAGGCTTGAGGGCACCCCTCCACTTT.

The V call is TRBV10-3, the J call TRBJ2-2; TRBD2 is a possible D gene (5 bases). Germline loops: CDR1 ENHRY, CDR2 SYGVKD. V lost 4 bases and J 4 bases, leaving 13 bases between the germline ends. The CDR3 loop spans 15 amino acids. The CDR3 protein is CAISVASPGTGELFF. CDR3 sequence (DNA): TGTGCCATCAGTGTCGCTAGCCCCGGCACCGGGGAGCTGTTTTTT.